Shown below are 15 T cell receptor beta chains from a single sample sequenced in a study of blood T cell repertoires in COVID-19. Sequencing was performed with immunoSEQ multiplex PCR; in TCRdb, only in-frame clones are kept and a portion is missing. The sample contains over 100,000 clones, more than 75% of which appear only once. The sample consisted of peripheral blood. All receptors come from a man in his forties with acute or convalescent COVID-19.

This chain links TRBV13 with TRBJ1-3, with D possibly matching TRBD1 (6 bases). V gave up 6 bases and J gave up 0 bases, with 15 bases separating them. Germline V lookup: CDR1 PRHDT, CDR2 FYEKMQ (reference sequence). The length of the CDR3 is 16 residues. Here the CDR3 reads CASSSTGSSSGNTIYF. CDR3 DNA sequence: TGTGCCAGCAGTTCCACAGGGTCGAGCTCTGGAAACACCATATATTTT.

The rearrangement joins TRBV13 to TRBJ2-1; 8 positions agree with TRBD2. The CDR3 is 15 residues long. CDR1 is PRHDT, CDR2 FYEKMQ, per germline (reference sequence). The J segment lost 8 bases and the V segment lost 0 bases, leaving 6 bases of the junction unmatched. The CDR3 DNA reads as TGTGCCAGCAGCTTAGGAGCGGGAGTTGTATATGAGCAGTTCTTC. It yields the protein CASSLGAGVVYEQFF.

The V and J genes are TRBV29-1 and TRBJ1-1; no definite D call. Germline V gene data show CDR1 as SQVTM and CDR2 as ANQGSEA. CDR3 length equals 12 residues. V was shortened by 3 bases and J by 1 base, with 6 bases between the two germline ends. The CDR3 loop is CSVERGNTEAFF. CDR3 nucleotides: TGCAGCGTTGAGAGAGGGAACACTGAAGCTTTCTTT. The full variable domain, in which reference TRBV29-1 and TRBJ1-1 provide the parts outside the CDR3, is SAVISQKPSRDICQRGTSLTIQCQVDSQVTMMFWYRQQPGQSLTLIATANQGSEATYESGFVIDKFPISRPNLTFSTLTVSNMSPEDSSIYLCSVERGNTEAFFGQGTRLTVV.

V is TRBV18 and J is TRBJ2-7, with 7 nucleotides matching TRBD2. The junction had 6 bases not matched to a gene; V was cut back by 4 bases and J by 0 bases. CDR1 is KGHSH, CDR2 LQKENI, per germline. This CDR3 has 15 residues. As DNA, the CDR3 is TGTGCCAGCTCACTCACAGCGGGGATCTCCTACGAGCAGTACTTC. Its translation is CASSLTAGISYEQYF.

This clone was observed a single time. The chain has TRBV27 and TRBJ1-6; 7 bases fit TRBD1. Germline V CDR1 and CDR2: MNHEY, SMNVEV (reference sequence). The CDR3 covers 16 residues. V lost 5 bases, J lost 10 bases, and 14 bases stayed unmatched. CDR3 nucleotide sequence: TGTGCCAGCAGTCCTGGGCTGACAGGGTACGGGTCACCCCTCCACTTT. This codes for CASSPGLTGYGSPLHF.

The table lists this clone with a count of one. The V call is TRBV6-5, the J call TRBJ1-5; 7 nucleotides line up with TRBD1. The CDR3 is made up of 14 amino acids. Germline V gene sequence: CDR1 MNHEY, CDR2 SVGAGI. V trimming: 6 bases; J trimming: 5 bases; junction bases outside the gene matches: 7. DNA of the CDR3: TGTGCCAGCAGCCAGACAGGGCCCTATCAGCCCCAGCATTTT. Translating gives CASSQTGPYQPQHF.

This chain joins TRBV27 and TRBJ1-4; TRBD1 is a possible D gene (5 bases). This CDR3 is built from 15 residues. Trimming pared 0 bases from V and 8 bases from J, leaving 13 bases between. Per the germline V gene, CDR1 is MNHEY and CDR2 is SMNVEV (reference sequence). The CDR3 protein is CASSLSPGLGEKLFF. CDR3 nucleotides: TGTGCCAGCAGTTTATCACCAGGGCTGGGAGAAAAACTGTTTTTT. Variable domain in full (rest from reference TRBV27 and TRBJ1-4): EAQVTQNPRYLITVTGKKLTVTCSQNMNHEYMSWYRQDPGLGLRQIYYSMNVEVTDKGDVPEGYKVSRKEKRNFPLILESPSPNQTSLYFCASSLSPGLGEKLFFGSGTQLSVL.

The genes are TRBV19 and TRBJ1-3; D call uncertain. Trimming left V 3 bases short and J 5 bases short, with 11 bases between. In germline, CDR1 is LNHDA, CDR2 SQIVND (reference sequence). This CDR3 is built from 14 residues. The CDR3 loop is CASSIRTERNTIYF. The CDR3 DNA reads as TGTGCCAGTAGTATCCGCACAGAAAGAAACACCATATATTTT.

The chain joins TRBV5-1 to TRBJ1-4, with TRBD1 matching over 9 bases. Germline CDR1 and CDR2: SGHRS and YFSETQ. Losses at the gene ends were 3 bases for V and 5 bases for J; bases not matched to a gene: 2. There are 14 residues in the CDR3. The CDR3 DNA reads as TGCGCCAGCAGCTCGGGACAGGGAAATGAAAAACTGTTTTTT. This sequence encodes CASSSGQGNEKLFF.

V and J are TRBV25-1 and TRBJ1-6, with D tentatively TRBD1 (5 bases). The ends were cut back, 1 base at V and 7 bases at J, with 8 bases in the middle. The CDR3 spans 14 residues. Germline CDR1 MGHDK, CDR2 SYGVNS. In DNA form, the CDR3 reads TGTGCCAGCAGTGAATTGGGGGGGAATTCACCCCTCCACTTT. Encoded protein: CASSELGGNSPLHF.

V gene TRBV5-4 combines with J gene TRBJ2-2, with 8 positions matching TRBD2. Germline values: CDR1 SGHNT, CDR2 YYREEE (reference sequence). The J segment lost 5 bases and the V segment lost 0 bases, leaving 3 bases of the junction unmatched. This CDR3 has 15 amino acids. The CDR3: CASSLGLAMTGELFF. Here the CDR3 DNA reads TGTGCCAGCAGCTTGGGACTAGCGATGACCGGGGAGCTGTTTTTT.

The chain recombines TRBV29-1 with TRBJ2-1, with 7 bases lining up with TRBD1. Germline V gene data show CDR1 as SQVTM and CDR2 as ANQGSEA. CDR3 length: 15 residues. The V and J ends lost 7 bases and 3 bases, in that order; junction bases with no gene match: 12. The chain's CDR3 is CSGGPGTEIYNEQFF. The CDR3 DNA reads as TGCAGCGGCGGTCCCGGGACAGAAATCTACAATGAGCAGTTCTTC.

This clone was seen just once. The chain uses TRBV5-4 and TRBJ1-1; D gene ambiguous. The CDR3 runs 15 residues. Germline V gene sequence: CDR1 SGHNT, CDR2 YYREEE (reference sequence). The V end was cut by 4 bases, the J end by 4 bases, with 17 bases between. CDR3 coding DNA: TGTGCCAGCAGCCCGGGATCGGGCGTGGGCACTGAAGCTTTCTTT. Translation gives CASSPGSGVGTEAFF.

This chain uses TRBV3-1 (or the pseudogene TRBV3-2) with TRBJ1-1; D perhaps matches TRBD1 (5 bases). The CDR3 is made up of 12 amino acids. The V gene's germline CDR1 is LGHDT and CDR2 YNNKEL (reference sequence). V dropped 4 bases and J dropped 10 bases, with 13 bases sitting between them. The CDR3 nucleotides read TGTGCCAGCAGCCTTAGGGCCGGGGGAGCTTTCTTT. Translation gives CASSLRAGGAFF.

The rearrangement links TRBV6-5 to TRBJ2-3, with 8 bases aligning to TRBD1. Germline V gene sequence: CDR1 MNHEY, CDR2 SVGAGI. J lost 5 bases, V lost 11 bases, and 6 bases had no gene match. This CDR3 spans 12 amino acids. CDR3 bases: TGTGCCGTACAGGGGGTAAGAGATACGCAGTATTTT. The encoded protein is CAVQGVRDTQYF.